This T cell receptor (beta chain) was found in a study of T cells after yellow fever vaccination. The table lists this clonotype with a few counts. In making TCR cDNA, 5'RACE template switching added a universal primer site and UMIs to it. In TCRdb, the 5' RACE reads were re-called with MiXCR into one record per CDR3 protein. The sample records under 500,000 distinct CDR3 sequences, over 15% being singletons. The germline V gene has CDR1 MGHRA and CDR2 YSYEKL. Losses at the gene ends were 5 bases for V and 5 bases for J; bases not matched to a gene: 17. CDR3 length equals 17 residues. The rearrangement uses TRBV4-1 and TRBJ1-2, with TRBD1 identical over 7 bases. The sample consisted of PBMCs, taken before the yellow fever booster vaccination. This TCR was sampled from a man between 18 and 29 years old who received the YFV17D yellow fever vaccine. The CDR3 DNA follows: TGCGCCAGCAGCGAAAAGATCCGGGACAGCGAGACTTATGGCTACACCTTC. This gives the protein CASSEKIRDSETYGYTF.